Listed below are T cell receptor beta chains from one sample, sequenced in a study of immune evolution from preneoplasia to lung adenocarcinoma. The method was immunoSEQ multiplex PCR; TCRdb's version includes in-frame clones alone and lacks a portion of them. Among roughly 9,000 clones listed, over 80% were seen once. Sequenced sample: FFPE minimally invasive lung adenocarcinoma tissue. The receptors here all came from an older donor with lung adenocarcinoma. Both conserved end residues are part of each CDR3. Each record gives: J gene, V gene, CDR3 protein.

TRBJ2-7,TRBV27,CASSPTGTSVSYEQYF
TRBJ1-1,TRBV4-1,CASSQTGQPNTEAFF
TRBJ2-3,TRBV5-1,CASSWTSKRTSTDTQYF
TRBJ2-7,TRBV5-1,CASSFIGTGGGEQYF
TRBJ2-7,TRBV6-6,CASSYEGAGYEQYF
TRBJ2-2,TRBV19,CASRGGLAPTGELFF
TRBJ2-2,TRBV5-6,CASSLGGVGTGELFF
TRBJ1-5,TRBV5-5,CASSKGTASDQPQHF
TRBJ2-5,TRBV28,CASSKRTSGRQTQYF
TRBJ2-7,TRBV9,CASSVSPNTYYEQYF
-,TRBV9,CASSVEAQGYEQYF
TRBJ1-6,TRBV11-2,CASSFGTGNSPLHF
TRBJ1-1,TRBV2,CASTRQEDTEAFF
TRBJ2-7,TRBV6-4,CASSELAGADEQYF
TRBJ2-1,TRBV27,CASSLTLGTGGLEQFF
TRBJ1-2,TRBV2,CASSETWGYTF
TRBJ2-2,TRBV9,CASRGGLGNTGELFF
TRBJ2-2,TRBV27,CASSFFGTVYTGELFF
TRBJ2-1,TRBV6-4,CASSDSTSGSHNEQFF
TRBJ2-1,TRBV11-3,CASSLARGAAYNEQFF
TRBJ1-1,TRBV5-1,CASSLDRVGTEAFF
TRBJ2-5,TRBV6-5,CASSYSGLAPETQYF
TRBJ1-3,TRBV4-1,CASSQDQGTGNTIYF